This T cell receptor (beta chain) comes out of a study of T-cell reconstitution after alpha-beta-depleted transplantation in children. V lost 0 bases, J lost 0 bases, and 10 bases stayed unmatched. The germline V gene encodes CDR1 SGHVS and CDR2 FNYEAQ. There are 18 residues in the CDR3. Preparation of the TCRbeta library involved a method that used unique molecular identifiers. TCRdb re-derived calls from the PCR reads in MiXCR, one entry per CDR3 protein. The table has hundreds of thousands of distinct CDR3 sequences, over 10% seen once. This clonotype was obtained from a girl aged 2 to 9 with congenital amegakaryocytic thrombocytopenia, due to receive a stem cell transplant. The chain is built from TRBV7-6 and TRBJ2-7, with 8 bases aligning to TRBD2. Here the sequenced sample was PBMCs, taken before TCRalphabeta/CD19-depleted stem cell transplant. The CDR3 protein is CASSLAGGSSGYSYEQYF. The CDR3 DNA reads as TGTGCCAGCAGCTTAGCGGGGGGCTCTAGCGGGTACTCCTACGAGCAGTACTTC. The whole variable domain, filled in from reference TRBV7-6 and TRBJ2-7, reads GAGVSQSPRYKVTKRGQDVALRCDPISGHVSLYWYRQALGQGPEFLTYFNYEAQQDKSGLPNDRFSAERPEGSISTLTIQRTEQRDSAMYRCASSLAGGSSGYSYEQYFGPGTRLTVT.